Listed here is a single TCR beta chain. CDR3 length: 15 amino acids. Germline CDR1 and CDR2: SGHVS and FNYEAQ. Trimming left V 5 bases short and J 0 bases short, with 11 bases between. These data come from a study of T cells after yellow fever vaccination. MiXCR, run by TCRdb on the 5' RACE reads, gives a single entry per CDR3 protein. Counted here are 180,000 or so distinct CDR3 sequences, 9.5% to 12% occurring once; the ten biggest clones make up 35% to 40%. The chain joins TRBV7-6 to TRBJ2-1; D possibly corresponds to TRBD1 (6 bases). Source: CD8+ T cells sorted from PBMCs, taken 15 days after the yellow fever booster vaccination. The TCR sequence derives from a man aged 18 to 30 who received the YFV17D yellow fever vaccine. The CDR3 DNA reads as TGTGCCAGCAGCCCCCAGGGGAGCTCCTACAATGAGCAGTTCTTC. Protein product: CASSPQGSSYNEQFF.